These 5 T cell receptor beta chains originate from one sample sequenced in a study of cytomegalovirus exposure and HLA in healthy donors. The PCR had 60 Vbeta and 13 Jbeta primers. Using immunoSEQ multiplex PCR, the repertoire was profiled, and TCRdb retains in-frame clones only, with some absent. The sample holds around 150,000 clones, roughly four fifths seen once. Sequencing was carried out using PBMCs. These TCRs come from a male donor in good health and CMV-seropositive.

The count of this clone is one. The chain has TRBV6-1 and TRBJ1-1, with a weak D call TRBD1 (5 bases). V lost 7 bases and J 0 bases, leaving 9 bases between the germline ends. The CDR3 loop spans 13 amino acids. Germline V gene lookup returns CDR1 MNHNS and CDR2 SASEGT. CDR3 DNA sequence: TGTGCCAGCATTTGGGGGGTGAACACTGAAGCTTTCTTT. Translated, it gives CASIWGVNTEAFF.

The chain is built from TRBV5-4 and TRBJ1-5, with D possibly matching TRBD1 (6 bases). V gave up 0 bases and J gave up 7 bases, with 8 bases separating them. The CDR3 runs to 13 residues. The germline gives CDR1 SGHNT, CDR2 YYREEE (reference sequence). DNA of the CDR3: TGTGCCAGCAGCTTGGATAGGGGGCAGCCCCAGCATTTT. It codes for CASSLDRGQPQHF. The variable domain in full, completed from reference TRBV5-4 and TRBJ1-5, reads ETGVTQSPTHLIKTRGQQVTLRCSSQSGHNTVSWYQQALGQGPQFIFQYYREEENGRGNFPPRFSGLQFPNYSSELNVNALELDDSALYLCASSLDRGQPQHFGDGTRLSIL.

The chain has TRBV30 and TRBJ1-1; D not resolved. V was cut by 2 bases and J by 0 bases, with 10 bases left in between. Germline V lookup: CDR1 GTSNPN, CDR2 SVGIG (reference sequence). The CDR3 runs to 14 residues. CDR3 nucleotide sequence: TGTGCCTGGAGTCAAGGACTGATGAACACTGAAGCTTTCTTT. Its translation: CAWSQGLMNTEAFF.

A few counts support this clone. The chain combines TRBV9 with TRBJ2-1; 9 nucleotides match TRBD2. The CDR3 covers 19 residues. V shed 0 bases, J shed 8 bases, and the junction held 18 bases outside the gene matches. Germline V CDR1 and CDR2: SGDLS, YYNGEE. The CDR3 loop reads CASSVDGGGAFTFRDEQFF. CDR3 in DNA: TGTGCCAGCAGCGTAGACGGCGGGGGGGCTTTTACCTTTCGGGATGAGCAGTTCTTC.

This chain joins TRBV7-2 and TRBJ1-4; D is unclear. The CDR3 extends over 13 amino acids. Trimming removed 7 bases at V and 5 bases at J, with 11 bases between. Germline V CDR1 and CDR2: SGHTA, FQGNSA. CDR3 DNA sequence: TGTGCCAGCACCGGCGACGGGAATGAAAAACTGTTTTTT. This encodes CASTGDGNEKLFF.